One T cell receptor beta chain is described in this entry. What it binds is unknown. These data are taken from a study of CD8+CD57+ T cells in acquired aplastic anemia. Study-level information: About 3 ug was the average amount of DNA from sorted CD4+ and CD8+ cells. General observations from the study: The number of CD8+ CDR3 sequences shared by patients and controls was around 30.

CDR3 and TCR beta VDJ profiling relied on a genomic DNA template. MiXCR, applied by TCRdb to the reads, yields one record per CDR3 protein. The sample consists of roughly 250,000 distinct CDR3 sequences, approximately 79% of them appearing once. The germline CDR1 and CDR2 sequences are SEHNR and FQNEAQ (reference sequence). The CDR3 has 15 amino acids. Unmatched junction bases numbered 13, after V lost 3 bases and J lost 11 bases. Patients selected for sequencing had displayed CD8+CD57+ cell expansion by flow cytometry. The cohort consisted entirely of patients having severe acquired aplastic anemia. No therapy was given to patients before blood sampling.

Sequenced sample: sorted CD4+, CD8+, or CD8+CD57+ T cells (not recorded which) from PBMCs. The chain combines TRBV7-9 with TRBJ2-7; TRBD2 matches 10 bases. This TCR was recovered from a human donor with aplastic anemia. The CDR3 region has the DNA TGTGCCAGCAGCTTTGAGAGAAGCGGGGGGGACGATGAGTACGTC. Protein: CASSFERSGGDDEYV.